This T cell receptor beta chain comes out of a study of a mutant IDH1 vaccine in newly diagnosed glioma. Across the study: Investigators started vaccination 4-6 weeks after radiotherapy alone, or with temozolomide cycles. Previous care, which was radiotherapy, temozolomide, or both, most often involved both.

General study points: No link was apparently found between pseudoprogression and changes in top peripheral T cell clonotypes.

Profiled with immunoSEQ multiplex PCR; TCRdb holds only in-frame clones, not every one. Of about 64,000 clones listed, approximately 84% are singletons. In the case of this clone: Antigen specificity is unknown.

Noted time point: week 11, during vaccination. The study gave 300 ug of mutant IDH1 20-mer peptide per vaccine dose, with topical imiquimod. CDR1 is MNHNS and CDR2 is SASEGT in the germline V gene. V lost 0 bases, J lost 6 bases, and 9 bases lay in between. The CDR3 loop spans 14 amino acids. The V call is TRBV6-1, the J call TRBJ1-5, with D possibly TRBD1 on 5 matching bases. The sequence came from a woman in her forties or fifties with glioma. This material consisted of PBMCs, taken from a glioma patient whose treatment included an IDH1 peptide vaccine. The CDR3 region is CASSEAGGGQPQHF. The CDR3 DNA sequence: TGTGCCAGCAGTGAAGCTGGGGGAGGTCAGCCCCAGCATTTT.